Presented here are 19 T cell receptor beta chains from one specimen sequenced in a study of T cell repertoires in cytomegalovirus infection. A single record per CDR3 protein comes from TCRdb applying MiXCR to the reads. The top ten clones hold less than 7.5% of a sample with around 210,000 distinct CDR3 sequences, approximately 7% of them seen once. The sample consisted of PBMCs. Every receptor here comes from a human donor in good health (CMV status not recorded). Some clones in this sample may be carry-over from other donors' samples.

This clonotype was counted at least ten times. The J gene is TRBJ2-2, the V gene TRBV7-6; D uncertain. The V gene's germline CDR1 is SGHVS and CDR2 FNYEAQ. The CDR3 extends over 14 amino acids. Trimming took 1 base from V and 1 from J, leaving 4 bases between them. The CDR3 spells CASSLGQNTGELFF. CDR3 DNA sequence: TGTGCCAGCAGCTTAGGACAGAACACCGGGGAGCTGTTTTTT.

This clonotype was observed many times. The CDR3 reads CASSPWTEDYEQYF. In DNA, the CDR3 is TGTGCCAGCAGCCCGTGGACAGAAGACTACGAGCAGTACTTC. This sequence joins TRBV14 and TRBJ2-7; weak D call: TRBD1 (6 bases). V gave up 4 bases and J gave up 3 bases, with 13 bases separating them. CDR1 and CDR2 from the germline V gene are SGHDN and FVKESK. The CDR3 length is 14 residues.

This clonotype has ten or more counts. The DNA of the CDR3 is TGTGCCTGGAGTGTTAACACTGAAGCTTTCTTT. Its translation is CAWSVNTEAFF. This chain joins TRBV30 and TRBJ1-1; no definite D call. V was shortened by 0 bases and J by 2 bases, with 1 base between the two germline ends. CDR1 is GTSNPN and CDR2 is SVGIG in the germline V gene (reference sequence). This CDR3 has 11 residues.

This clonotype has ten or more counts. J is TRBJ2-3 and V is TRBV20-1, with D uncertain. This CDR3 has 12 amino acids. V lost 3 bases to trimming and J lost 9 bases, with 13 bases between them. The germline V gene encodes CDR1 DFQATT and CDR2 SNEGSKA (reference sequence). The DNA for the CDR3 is TGCAGTGCTAGGGAGACCGTGGGAACGCAGTATTTT. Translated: CSARETVGTQYF.

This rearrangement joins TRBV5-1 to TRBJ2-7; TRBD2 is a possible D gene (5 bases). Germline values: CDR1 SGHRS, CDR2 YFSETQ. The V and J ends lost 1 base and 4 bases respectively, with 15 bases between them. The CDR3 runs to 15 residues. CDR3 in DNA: TGCGCCAGCAGCTTGTCGGGGATCGGCGTGTACGAGCAGTACTTC. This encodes CASSLSGIGVYEQYF.

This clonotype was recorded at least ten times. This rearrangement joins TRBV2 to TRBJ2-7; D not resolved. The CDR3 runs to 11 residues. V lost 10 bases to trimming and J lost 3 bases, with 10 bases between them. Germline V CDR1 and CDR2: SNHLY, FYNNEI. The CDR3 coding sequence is TGTGCCATTCAACCTCGCTACGAGCAGTACTTC. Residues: CAIQPRYEQYF.

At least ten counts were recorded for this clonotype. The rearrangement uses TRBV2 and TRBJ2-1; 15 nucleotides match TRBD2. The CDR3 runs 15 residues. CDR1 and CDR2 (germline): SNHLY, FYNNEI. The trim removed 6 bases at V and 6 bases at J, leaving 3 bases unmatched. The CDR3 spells CASRRTSGGANEQFF. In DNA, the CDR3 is TGTGCCAGCAGAAGGACTAGCGGGGGGGCCAATGAGCAGTTCTTC.

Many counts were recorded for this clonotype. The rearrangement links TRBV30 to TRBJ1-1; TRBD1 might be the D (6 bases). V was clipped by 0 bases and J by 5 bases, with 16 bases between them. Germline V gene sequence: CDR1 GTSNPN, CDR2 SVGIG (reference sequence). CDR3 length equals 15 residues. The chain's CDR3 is CAWSVPQGRDTEAFF. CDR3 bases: TGTGCCTGGAGTGTACCCCAGGGGAGGGATACTGAAGCTTTCTTT.

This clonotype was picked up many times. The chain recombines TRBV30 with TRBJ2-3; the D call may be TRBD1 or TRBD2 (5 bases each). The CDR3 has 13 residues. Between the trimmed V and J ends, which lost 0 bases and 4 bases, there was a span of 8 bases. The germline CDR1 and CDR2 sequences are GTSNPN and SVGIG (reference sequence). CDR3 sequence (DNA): TGTGCCTGGAGTGTACTGGGGGCAGATACGCAGTATTTT. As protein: CAWSVLGADTQYF.

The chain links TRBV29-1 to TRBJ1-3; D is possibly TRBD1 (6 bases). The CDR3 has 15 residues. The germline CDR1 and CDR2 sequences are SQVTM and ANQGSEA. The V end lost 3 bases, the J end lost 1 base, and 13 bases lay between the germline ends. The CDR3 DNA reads TGCAGCGTTGAGAATATAGGGGGTTCTGGAAACACCATATATTTT. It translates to CSVENIGGSGNTIYF.

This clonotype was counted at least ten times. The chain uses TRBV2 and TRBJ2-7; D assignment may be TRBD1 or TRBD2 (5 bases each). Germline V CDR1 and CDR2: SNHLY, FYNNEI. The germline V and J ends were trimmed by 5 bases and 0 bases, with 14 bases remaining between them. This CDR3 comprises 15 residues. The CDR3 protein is CASSRIRESSYEQYF. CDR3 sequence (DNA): TGTGCCAGCAGTAGAATCAGGGAGAGCTCCTACGAGCAGTACTTC.

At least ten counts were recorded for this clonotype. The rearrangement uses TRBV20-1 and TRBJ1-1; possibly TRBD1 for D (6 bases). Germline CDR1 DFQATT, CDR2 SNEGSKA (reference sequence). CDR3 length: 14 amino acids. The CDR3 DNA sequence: TGCAGCCAACCTTCCCCAGGGGCTAGCACTGAAGCTTTCTTT. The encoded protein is CSQPSPGASTEAFF.

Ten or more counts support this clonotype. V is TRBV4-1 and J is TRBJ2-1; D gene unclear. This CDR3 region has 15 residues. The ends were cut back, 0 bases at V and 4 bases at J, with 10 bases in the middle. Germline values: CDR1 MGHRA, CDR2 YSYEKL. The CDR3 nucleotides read TGCGCCAGCAGCCAAGACCAACCTTCTTACAATGAGCAGTTCTTC. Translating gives CASSQDQPSYNEQFF.

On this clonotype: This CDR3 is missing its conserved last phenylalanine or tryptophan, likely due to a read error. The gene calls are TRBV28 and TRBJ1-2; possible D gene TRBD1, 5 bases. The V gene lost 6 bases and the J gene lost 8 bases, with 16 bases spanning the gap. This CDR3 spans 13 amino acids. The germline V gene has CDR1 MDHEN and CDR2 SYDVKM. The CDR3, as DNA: TGTGCCAGCAGCCGAGGCAGGGTGCGAGGCTACACCCTC. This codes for CASSRGRVRGYTL.

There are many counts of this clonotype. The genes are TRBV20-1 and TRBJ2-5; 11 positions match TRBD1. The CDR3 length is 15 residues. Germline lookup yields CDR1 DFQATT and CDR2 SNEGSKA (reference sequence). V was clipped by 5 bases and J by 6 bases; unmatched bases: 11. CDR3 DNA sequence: TGCAGTGCTGTCTCCGGGACAGGGGGATTGAAGACCCAGTACTTC. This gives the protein CSAVSGTGGLKTQYF.

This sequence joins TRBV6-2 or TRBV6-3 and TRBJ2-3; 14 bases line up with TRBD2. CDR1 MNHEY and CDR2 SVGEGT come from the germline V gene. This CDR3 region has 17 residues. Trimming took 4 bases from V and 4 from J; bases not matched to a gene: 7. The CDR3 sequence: CASSSGLAGAYPDTQYF. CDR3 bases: TGTGCCAGCAGTTCGGGACTAGCGGGGGCCTACCCAGATACGCAGTATTTT.

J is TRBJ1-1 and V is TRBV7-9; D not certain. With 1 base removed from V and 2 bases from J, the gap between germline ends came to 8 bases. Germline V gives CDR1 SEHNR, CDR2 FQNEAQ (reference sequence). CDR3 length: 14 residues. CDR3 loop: CASSLGEYNTEAFF. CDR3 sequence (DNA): TGTGCCAGCAGCTTAGGGGAATATAACACTGAAGCTTTCTTT.

The CDR3, as DNA: TGTGCCAGCTCACCACCGGGACTAAGCACAGATACGCAGTATTTT. Its translation is CASSPPGLSTDTQYF. The chain carries TRBV18 and TRBJ2-3; 7 bases are shared with TRBD2. The CDR3 totals 15 residues. Germline trimming cut 0 bases from V and 0 bases from J; bases unmatched to any gene: 0. From germline, CDR1 is KGHSH and CDR2 LQKENI.

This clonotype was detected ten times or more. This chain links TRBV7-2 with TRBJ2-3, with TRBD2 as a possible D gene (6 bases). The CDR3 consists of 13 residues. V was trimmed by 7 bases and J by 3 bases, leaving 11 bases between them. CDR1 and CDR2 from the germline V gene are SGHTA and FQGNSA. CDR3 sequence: CASTGEGTDTQYF. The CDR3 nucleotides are TGTGCCAGCACGGGGGAAGGGACAGATACGCAGTATTTT.